This TCR beta chain is from a study of T cells in Graves' hyperthyroidism and ophthalmopathy. This clonotype has just a few counts. Antigen: not known. The study included ophthalmopathy patients with Clinical Activity Score at least 3, NOSPECS grade at least 4 and duration under 3 months. Diagnosing involved the use of clinical symptoms, serum thyroxine and TRAb, thyroid ultrasound and orbital computed tomography. The authors obtained PBMCs from around 11 ml of fresh peripheral blood. Between the trimmed V and J ends, which lost 6 bases and 3 bases, there was a span of 16 bases. This CDR3 has 15 residues. In germline, CDR1 is MNHNS, CDR2 SASEGT. Template material for amplifying TCR beta CDR3 regions consisted of RNA transcripts. An initial round of RT-PCR targeting the TCR CDR3 relied on the HTBI primer set. MiXCR, applied by TCRdb to the multiplex PCR reads, yields one record per CDR3 protein. The top ten clones hold around 47% of a sample with some 530,000 distinct CDR3 sequences, under 25% of them seen once.

Study-level points and caveats: In validation, the model predicted ophthalmopathy. These predictions came a median about 6.2 months before onset.

The sequenced material came from blood. The chain recombines TRBV6-1 with TRBJ2-3; D remains ambiguous. This TCR came from a woman aged 70 to 79 with Graves' ophthalmopathy. The CDR3 here is CASRGGVSITDTQYF. The CDR3 DNA sequence: TGTGCCAGCAGAGGCGGAGTTAGTATAACAGATACGCAGTATTTT.